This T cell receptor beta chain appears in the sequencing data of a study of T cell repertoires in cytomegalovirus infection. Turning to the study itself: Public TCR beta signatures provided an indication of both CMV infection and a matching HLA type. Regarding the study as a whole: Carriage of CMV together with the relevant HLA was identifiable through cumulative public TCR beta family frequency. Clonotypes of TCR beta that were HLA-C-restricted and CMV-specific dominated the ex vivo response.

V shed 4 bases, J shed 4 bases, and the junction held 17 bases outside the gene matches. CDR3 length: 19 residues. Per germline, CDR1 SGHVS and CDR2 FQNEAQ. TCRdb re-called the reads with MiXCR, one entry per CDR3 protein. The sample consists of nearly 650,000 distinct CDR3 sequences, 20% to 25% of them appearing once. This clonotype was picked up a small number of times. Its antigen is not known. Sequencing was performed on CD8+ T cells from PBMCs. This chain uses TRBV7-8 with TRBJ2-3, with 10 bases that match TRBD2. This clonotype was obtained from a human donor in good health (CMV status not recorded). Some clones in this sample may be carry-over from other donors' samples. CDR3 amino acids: CASSSPEEGAGGPSDTQYF. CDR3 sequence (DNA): TGTGCCAGCAGCTCCCCTGAGGAGGGAGCGGGGGGGCCCTCAGATACGCAGTATTTT.